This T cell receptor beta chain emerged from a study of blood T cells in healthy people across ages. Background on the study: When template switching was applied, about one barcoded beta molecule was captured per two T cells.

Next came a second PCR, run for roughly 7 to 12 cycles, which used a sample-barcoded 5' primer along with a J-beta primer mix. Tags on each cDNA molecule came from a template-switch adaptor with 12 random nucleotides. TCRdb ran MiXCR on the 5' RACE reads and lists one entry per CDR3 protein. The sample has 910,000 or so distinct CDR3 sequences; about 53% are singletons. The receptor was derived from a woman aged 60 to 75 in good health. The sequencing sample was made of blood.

The CDR3 nucleotides are TGTGCCAGCAGAGCCCTCGTGAGCGGGGCCAACGTCCTGACTTTC. This translates into CASRALVSGANVLTF. The chain carries TRBV27 and TRBJ2-6; D call uncertain. CDR1 and CDR2 (germline): MNHEY, SMNVEV (reference sequence). CDR3 length equals 15 residues. V was shortened by 6 bases and J by 4 bases, with 13 bases between the two germline ends.